The 31 T cell receptor beta chains presented below share a single source sample, sequenced in a study of cytomegalovirus exposure and HLA in healthy donors. The PCR employed 60 Vbeta primers together with 13 Jbeta primers. The method was immunoSEQ multiplex PCR; TCRdb's version includes in-frame clones alone and lacks a portion of them. Among about 160,000 clones listed, more than 65% were seen once. Sequenced: PBMCs. The receptor set was obtained from a woman aged 25 to 45 in good health and CMV-seronegative.

This clone appeared once. The V call is TRBV5-1, the J call TRBJ2-5; weak D call: TRBD2 (6 bases). The DNA end is a closer match to TRBJ2-7, so the J assignment may be wrong. The CDR3 has 15 residues. Per germline, CDR1 SGHRS and CDR2 YFSETQ. The CDR3 DNA reads TGCGCCAGCAGCCCGGGGGTGGGGGAAAGCTACGAGCAGTACTTC. It encodes CASSPGVGESYEQYF.

The chain links TRBV4-1 to TRBJ1-4; D ambiguous. Looked up from germline, CDR1 is MGHRA and CDR2 is YSYEKL. The CDR3 covers 15 residues. Trimming took off 0 bases at V and 5 bases at J, with 10 bases between the two ends. The CDR3 here is CASSQEEGLNEKLFF. CDR3 coding DNA: TGCGCCAGCAGCCAAGAAGAGGGATTGAATGAAAAACTGTTTTTT.

The chain employs TRBV4-1 and TRBJ2-1, with 7 positions matching TRBD1. J lost 0 bases, V lost 1 base, and 3 bases had no gene match. The CDR3 contains 16 residues. Germline lookup yields CDR1 MGHRA and CDR2 YSYEKL. The CDR3 protein is CASSQGNRGSYNEQFF. The DNA of the CDR3 is TGCGCCAGCAGCCAAGGGAACAGGGGCTCCTACAATGAGCAGTTCTTC.

The J gene is TRBJ1-1, the V gene TRBV27; a weak D match, TRBD1 (5 bases). CDR3 length: 14 residues. Germline V gene lookup returns CDR1 MNHEY and CDR2 SMNVEV (reference sequence). The V end was cut by 2 bases, the J end by 3 bases, with 10 bases between. The CDR3: CASSLIGADTEAFF. CDR3 nucleotides: TGTGCCAGCAGTTTAATTGGGGCAGACACTGAAGCTTTCTTT.

This rearrangement joins TRBV5-6 to TRBJ1-1; D might be TRBD1 (6 bases). CDR3 length: 14 residues. Trimming shortened V by 0 bases and J by 3 bases, and 9 bases separated the two germline ends. Per the germline V gene, CDR1 is SGHDT and CDR2 is YYEEEE. The CDR3 coding sequence is TGTGCCAGCAGCTTGGGGGGGCTCGACACTGAAGCTTTCTTT. This codes for CASSLGGLDTEAFF.

V usage is TRBV5-1 and J usage is TRBJ1-4, with no clear D. This CDR3 region has 14 residues. V was trimmed by 5 bases and J by 8 bases, leaving 16 bases between them. Germline V gene sequence: CDR1 SGHRS, CDR2 YFSETQ. As DNA, the CDR3 is TGCGCCAGCAGTCGAGTAGGTAGCGAGGAAAAACTGTTTTTT. This sequence encodes CASSRVGSEEKLFF.

The rearrangement links TRBV27 to TRBJ2-7, with TRBD2 as a possible D gene (6 bases). V gave up 0 bases and J gave up 7 bases, with 19 bases separating them. From germline, CDR1 is MNHEY and CDR2 SMNVEV (reference sequence). The CDR3 sequence is 16 residues long. The CDR3 is CASSLSGGAGAGEQYF. As DNA, the CDR3 is TGTGCCAGCAGTTTATCGGGAGGTGCGGGCGCGGGGGAGCAGTACTTC.

In its sample, this clone was seen once. J is TRBJ2-5 and V is TRBV6-6; possibly TRBD1 for D (5 bases). The V gene lost 0 bases and the J gene lost 5 bases, with 13 bases spanning the gap. The CDR3 consists of 15 residues. CDR1 and CDR2 from the germline V gene are MNHNY and SVGAGI (reference sequence). The CDR3 loop reads CASSYSTLAGETQYF. DNA of the CDR3: TGTGCCAGCAGTTACTCGACCTTAGCAGGGGAGACCCAGTACTTC.

This clone has more than one count but fewer than ten. The chain links TRBV27 to TRBJ2-3; 13 bases are a match to TRBD2. The length of the CDR3 is 16 residues. The V gene end was trimmed by 8 bases and the J gene end by 1 base; junction bases not matched to a gene: 6. CDR1 MNHEY and CDR2 SMNVEV come from the germline V gene (reference sequence). The CDR3 DNA reads TGTGCCAGCTCGACCGGACTAGCGGGGGGCACAGATACGCAGTATTTT. Translated, it gives CASSTGLAGGTDTQYF.

V gene TRBV13 combines with J gene TRBJ1-1; 8 bases map to TRBD1. J gave up 0 bases and V 3 bases, and 12 bases lay outside the gene matches. The CDR3 loop spans 18 amino acids. Germline lookup yields CDR1 PRHDT and CDR2 FYEKMQ (reference sequence). Here the CDR3 DNA reads TGTGCCAGCAGCTTCCCAACCGGTTGGGGACAGGTGAACACTGAAGCTTTCTTT. Translating gives CASSFPTGWGQVNTEAFF.

This clone came up a few times. The chain uses TRBV6-1 and TRBJ1-1; weak D call: TRBD1 (6 bases). The germline CDR1 and CDR2 sequences are MNHNS and SASEGT. The CDR3 contains 15 residues. V was cut by 6 bases and J by 4 bases, with 18 bases left in between. CDR3 protein: CASSTVWGGGTEAFF. DNA of the CDR3: TGTGCCAGCAGCACGGTTTGGGGAGGGGGCACTGAAGCTTTCTTT.

The chain has TRBV29-1 and TRBJ1-5, with D possibly TRBD1 on 6 matching bases. V was clipped by 5 bases and J by 3 bases, with 14 bases between them. Looked up from germline, CDR1 is SQVTM and CDR2 is ANQGSEA. CDR3 length equals 14 residues. The CDR3 sequence is CSVSQQGTNQPQHF. CDR3 in DNA: TGCAGCGTTTCCCAACAGGGAACCAATCAGCCCCAGCATTTT.

CDR3 sequence: CASSVRGTRTDTQYF. CDR3 nucleotides: TGTGCCAGCAGCGTACGGGGGACCCGTACGGATACGCAGTATTTT. This chain joins TRBV9 and TRBJ2-3; maybe TRBD2 (6 bases). V was cut by 1 base and J by 6 bases, with 15 bases left in between. The CDR3 is made up of 15 amino acids. Germline-derived CDR1 and CDR2 are SGDLS and YYNGEE.

The CDR3 loop reads CASSYGRTEAFF. The CDR3 DNA sequence: TGTGCCAGCAGTTACGGGAGAACTGAAGCTTTCTTT. The chain combines TRBV6-5 with TRBJ1-1; D uncertain. Trimming removed 2 bases at V and 5 bases at J, with 6 bases between. Germline CDR1 MNHEY, CDR2 SVGAGI. This CDR3 comprises 12 residues.

V is TRBV25-1 and J is TRBJ1-6, with D unresolved. The CDR3 has 12 amino acids. Germline V lookup: CDR1 MGHDK, CDR2 SYGVNS. Trimming left V 6 bases short and J 4 bases short, with 4 bases between. The DNA for the CDR3 is TGTGCCAGCAGCCGGTATAATTCACCCCTCCACTTT. This encodes CASSRYNSPLHF. The variable domain in full, with the rest retrieved from reference TRBV25-1 and TRBJ1-6, is EADIYQTPRYLVIGTGKKITLECSQTMGHDKMYWYQQDPGMELHLIHYSYGVNSTEKGDLSSESTVSRIRTEHFPLTLESARPSHTSQYLCASSRYNSPLHFGNGTRLTVT.

The genes are TRBV11-3 and TRBJ2-7; 10 bases map to TRBD1. The CDR3 sequence is 13 residues long. J gave up 7 bases and V 4 bases, and 4 bases lay outside the gene matches. Germline-derived CDR1 and CDR2 are SGHNT and YENEEA. CDR3 sequence reads: CASSSGQGREQYF. The CDR3 DNA sequence: TGTGCCAGCAGCTCGGGACAGGGGAGGGAGCAGTACTTC.

This clone appeared once. The chain combines TRBV27 with TRBJ2-1, with TRBD2 matching over 7 bases. The ends lost 8 bases at V and 7 bases at J; junction bases unmatched: 8. This CDR3 has 13 residues. Germline V lookup: CDR1 MNHEY, CDR2 SMNVEV (reference sequence). CDR3 sequence (DNA): TGTGCCAGCGGGCGGGAGTGGTCAAATGAGCAGTTCTTC. The encoded protein is CASGREWSNEQFF.

The chain employs TRBV7-6 and TRBJ1-2, with 7 nucleotides matching TRBD1. The CDR3 runs 13 residues. CDR1 and CDR2 from the germline V gene are SGHVS and FNYEAQ. J lost 5 bases, V lost 2 bases, and 2 bases had no gene match. CDR3 DNA sequence: TGTGCCAGCAGCTTACCAGGGGGGTATGGCTACACCTTC. It is translated as CASSLPGGYGYTF.

J is TRBJ2-1 and V is TRBV14, with D perhaps TRBD1 (5 bases). The CDR3 totals 13 residues. The germline V and J ends were trimmed by 3 bases and 7 bases, with 10 bases remaining between them. Germline lookup yields CDR1 SGHDN and CDR2 FVKESK. The CDR3 loop is CASSQIPGNEQFF. The CDR3 DNA is TGTGCCAGCAGCCAGATTCCAGGGAATGAGCAGTTCTTC.

The chain links TRBV5-6 to TRBJ2-3; 8 positions match TRBD2. Trimming removed 3 bases from V and 5 bases from J; junction bases left unmatched: 5. The CDR3 length is 14 residues. CDR1 is SGHDT and CDR2 is YYEEEE in the germline V gene. The CDR3 protein is CASSYLAGRDTQYF. DNA for the CDR3: TGTGCCAGCAGCTACTTAGCGGGGAGAGATACGCAGTATTTT.

The chain recombines TRBV11-2 with TRBJ1-4, with TRBD1 identical over 8 bases. V lost 1 base and J lost 7; bases outside the gene matches: 5. This CDR3 has 15 residues. Germline CDR1 SGHAT, CDR2 FQNNGV. As DNA, the CDR3 is TGTGCCAGCAGCTTAGCAGGGGGCGCCCCTGAAAAACTGTTTTTT. Amino acids: CASSLAGGAPEKLFF.

The rearrangement joins TRBV7-2 to TRBJ2-3; 7 positions match TRBD1. This CDR3 is 15 amino acids long. Germline V gives CDR1 SGHTA, CDR2 FQGNSA. Unmatched junction bases numbered 5, after V lost 2 bases and J lost 3 bases. DNA of the CDR3: TGTGCCAGCAGCTTACCGACAGGGTTAACAGATACGCAGTATTTT. Its translation is CASSLPTGLTDTQYF.

The rearrangement joins TRBV9 to TRBJ1-5; D is undetermined. This CDR3 is 14 amino acids long. Germline V lookup: CDR1 SGDLS, CDR2 YYNGEE. V was clipped by 3 bases and J by 8 bases, with 15 bases between them. The CDR3 DNA sequence: TGTGCCAGCAGCGCCCGGGCGTCGGGAGAGCCCCAGCATTTT. Amino acids: CASSARASGEPQHF.

V is TRBV29-1 and J is TRBJ1-2; 11 nucleotides line up with TRBD1. The CDR3 is 13 amino acids. Per the germline V gene, CDR1 is SQVTM and CDR2 is ANQGSEA. After removal of 4 bases from V and 13 bases from J, the junction contained 11 bases not matched to a gene. The CDR3 reads CSVGGWDRGVGTF. The CDR3, as DNA: TGCAGCGTTGGTGGCTGGGACAGGGGGGTTGGCACCTTC.

The chain couples TRBV6-1 to TRBJ2-1; 11 nucleotides align to TRBD2. J lost 9 bases, V lost 7 bases, and 5 bases had no gene match. CDR3 length equals 13 residues. CDR1 MNHNS and CDR2 SASEGT come from the germline V gene. CDR3 sequence reads: CASKGLADGEQFF. The CDR3 DNA follows: TGTGCCAGCAAGGGACTAGCGGACGGTGAGCAGTTCTTC.

The rearrangement links TRBV6-5 to TRBJ2-7, with 9 bases matching TRBD1. Trimming took 6 bases from V and 6 from J; bases not matched to a gene: 9. Germline V gene sequence: CDR1 MNHEY, CDR2 SVGAGI. This CDR3 is 14 amino acids long. The CDR3 region is CASRTGTGSGEQYF. The CDR3 nucleotides are TGTGCCAGCAGAACCGGGACAGGGTCGGGCGAGCAGTACTTC.

The chain has TRBV10-3 and TRBJ2-1; TRBD2 agrees at 9 bases. The CDR3 extends over 16 amino acids. The V and J ends lost 7 bases and 6 bases, in that order; junction bases with no gene match: 13. Germline V CDR1 and CDR2: ENHRY, SYGVKD. The CDR3 spells CAITGDPGLATNEQFF. CDR3 in DNA: TGTGCCATCACGGGGGATCCGGGACTAGCTACCAATGAGCAGTTCTTC.

The chain uses TRBV30 and TRBJ1-1, with TRBD1 matching over 10 bases. The CDR3 is made up of 13 amino acids. With V trimmed by 5 bases and J by 5 bases, 5 bases remained unmatched. Germline lookup yields CDR1 GTSNPN and CDR2 SVGIG (reference sequence). CDR3 in DNA: TGTGCCTGGCGGACAGGGGGAAGTACTGAAGCTTTCTTT. Its protein is CAWRTGGSTEAFF.

The chain couples TRBV23-1 to TRBJ2-1, with D possibly being TRBD1 (6 bases). TRBV23-1 is marked as an open reading frame, function uncertain. CDR3 size: 18 residues. V lost 0 bases to trimming and J lost 4 bases, with 19 bases between them. The CDR3 DNA sequence: TGCGCCAGCAGTCAATCGAACCTACGGGACAAAATTTACAATGAGCAGTTCTTC. Its protein product is CASSQSNLRDKIYNEQFF.

J is TRBJ1-6 and V is TRBV30; TRBD1 matches at 8 bases. J was trimmed by 7 bases and V by 0 bases; bases with no gene match: 17. CDR1 and CDR2 (germline): GTSNPN, SVGIG (reference sequence). The CDR3 is 19 amino acids. CDR3 sequence reads: CAWSVRSLVAQGGNSPLHF. CDR3 bases: TGTGCCTGGAGTGTACGGTCACTGGTCGCACAGGGGGGGAATTCACCCCTCCACTTT. Full variable domain (rest looked up from reference TRBV30 and TRBJ1-6): SQTIHQWPATLVQPVGSPLSLECTVEGTSNPNLYWYRQAAGRGLQLLFYSVGIGQISSEVPQNLSASRPQDRQFILSSKKLLLSDSGFYLCAWSVRSLVAQGGNSPLHFGNGTRLTVT.

This clone has more than one count but fewer than ten. The genes are TRBV5-8 and TRBJ2-7; TRBD1 agrees at 7 bases. The ends lost 3 bases at V and 1 base at J; junction bases unmatched: 4. Germline V CDR1 and CDR2: SGHTS, YDEGEE. The CDR3 is 14 residues long. The CDR3 nucleotides are TGTGCCAGCAGCTCGGGACAGACTTCCTACGAGCAGTACTTC. This gives the protein CASSSGQTSYEQYF.